Presented here are 31 T cell receptor beta chains from one specimen sequenced in a study of liver allograft versus peripheral blood T cells. Study background: Within transplanted livers, the T cell receptor repertoires were examined and compared against the repertoires present in the peripheral blood of liver transplant recipients.

MiXCR, applied by TCRdb to the reads, yields one record per CDR3 protein. The sample shows about 9,100 distinct CDR3 sequences, around 21% of them seen only once. These receptors were obtained from a human patient who had a liver transplant. Some T cells may originate from the graft donor.

This clonotype is medium-sized within its sample. This chain connects TRBV30 to TRBJ1-2; 11 bases agree with TRBD1. The CDR3 has 16 amino acids. With V trimmed by 6 bases and J by 6 bases, 15 bases remained unmatched. Germline V gene sequence: CDR1 GTSNPN, CDR2 SVGIG (reference sequence). This chain's CDR3 is CACSRTGGVDVHGYTF. In nucleotides, the CDR3 is TGTGCCTGCTCCCGGACAGGGGGCGTGGACGTCCATGGCTACACCTTC.

This rearrangement joins TRBV6-5 to TRBJ1-4; D is perhaps TRBD1 (5 bases). Deletions cut 5 bases from V and 0 bases from J, with 10 bases between. This CDR3 spans 15 amino acids. Germline-derived CDR1 and CDR2 are MNHEY and SVGAGI. The CDR3 DNA sequence: TGTGCCAGCAGTCAAGACAGTGCAACTAATGAAAAACTGTTTTTT. Protein sequence: CASSQDSATNEKLFF.

This clonotype is medium-sized. The V and J genes are TRBV27 and TRBJ1-1; TRBD1 matches at 10 bases. The CDR3 length is 15 residues. Germline V gene data show CDR1 as MNHEY and CDR2 as SMNVEV (reference sequence). V shed 6 bases, J shed 4 bases, and the junction held 8 bases outside the gene matches. CDR3: CASSSLGQGGTEAFF. The CDR3 nucleotides are TGTGCCAGCAGCTCTCTAGGACAGGGGGGCACTGAAGCTTTCTTT.

This sequence joins TRBV12-3 or TRBV12-4 and TRBJ2-7; D gene unclear. The CDR3 loop spans 13 amino acids. The V end was cut by 2 bases, the J end by 9 bases, with 14 bases between. DNA of the CDR3: TGTGCCAGCAGTTTACCCCCCTCGGTGGGGCAGTACTTC. It is translated as CASSLPPSVGQYF.

By share, this clonotype counts as medium-sized. V and J are TRBV7-2 and TRBJ2-5, with 8 positions matching TRBD1. Unmatched junction bases numbered 9, after V lost 5 bases and J lost 4 bases. CDR3 size: 15 residues. Germline values: CDR1 SGHTA, CDR2 FQGNSA. The chain's CDR3 is CASSTRDRSRETQYF. The CDR3 DNA sequence: TGTGCCAGCAGCACTCGGGACAGGTCACGAGAGACCCAGTACTTC. Supplemented by reference TRBV7-2 and TRBJ2-5, the full variable domain reads GAGVSQSPSNKVTEKGKDVELRCDPISGHTALYWYRQSLGQGLEFLIYFQGNSAPDKSGLPSDRFSAERTGGSVSTLTIQRTQQEDSAVYLCASSTRDRSRETQYFGPGTRLLVL.

This clonotype is termed medium-sized. The rearrangement links TRBV12-3 or TRBV12-4 to TRBJ2-2; D might be TRBD2 (6 bases). This CDR3 is built from 14 residues. V lost 4 bases, J lost 5 bases, and 11 bases lay in between. The CDR3 here is CASSSSGTTGELFF. For the CDR3, the DNA is TGTGCCAGCAGTTCATCCGGGACTACCGGGGAGCTGTTTTTT.

This clonotype was counted only a few times. The V gene is TRBV5-4, the J gene TRBJ2-2; TRBD2 matches 7 bases. The CDR3 sequence is 15 residues long. Germline CDR1 is SGHNT and CDR2 is YYREEE (reference sequence). V was clipped by 4 bases and J by 2 bases; unmatched bases: 5. The CDR3 coding sequence is TGTGCCAGCAGCCCGGGGGGAGCAAACACCGGGGAGCTGTTTTTT. It is translated as CASSPGGANTGELFF. Full variable domain (rest looked up from reference TRBV5-4 and TRBJ2-2): ETGVTQSPTHLIKTRGQQVTLRCSSQSGHNTVSWYQQALGQGPQFIFQYYREEENGRGNFPPRFSGLQFPNYSSELNVNALELDDSALYLCASSPGGANTGELFFGEGSRLTVL.

This rearrangement joins TRBV7-2 to TRBJ2-7; no clear D gene. Germline CDR1 reads SGHTA; CDR2 reads FQGNSA. Trimming cost V 5 bases and J 4 bases, with 21 bases left between them. The CDR3 sequence is 16 residues long. CDR3 in amino acids: CASSRTGSELGYEQYF. CDR3 coding DNA: TGTGCCAGCAGCAGAACCGGGTCAGAGCTCGGTTACGAGCAGTACTTC. The variable domain in full, completed from reference TRBV7-2 and TRBJ2-7, reads GAGVSQSPSNKVTEKGKDVELRCDPISGHTALYWYRQSLGQGLEFLIYFQGNSAPDKSGLPSDRFSAERTGGSVSTLTIQRTQQEDSAVYLCASSRTGSELGYEQYFGPGTRLTVT.

In its sample, this clonotype was seen a few times. The V call is TRBV27, the J call TRBJ1-2, with 7 bases that match TRBD1. The germline gives CDR1 MNHEY, CDR2 SMNVEV (reference sequence). The CDR3 has 15 residues. Trimming removed 6 bases from V and 8 bases from J; junction bases left unmatched: 15. The CDR3 reads CASSSTSFTGAGYTF. CDR3 coding DNA: TGTGCCAGCAGCTCGACGAGCTTTACAGGGGCAGGCTACACCTTC.

Within the sample, this clonotype is medium-sized. The chain combines TRBV7-2 with TRBJ1-6; the match to TRBD1 covers 7 bases. This CDR3 is built from 16 residues. Germline V gives CDR1 SGHTA, CDR2 FQGNSA. J lost 7 bases, V lost 1 base, and 7 bases had no gene match. CDR3 residues: CASSLGGDRRNSPLHF. CDR3 in DNA: TGTGCCAGCAGCTTAGGTGGGGACAGAAGAAATTCACCCCTCCACTTT.

J is TRBJ2-1 and V is TRBV20-1; 12 nucleotides match TRBD1. The CDR3 extends over 17 amino acids. Germline CDR1 is DFQATT and CDR2 is SNEGSKA (reference sequence). V dropped 0 bases and J dropped 2; count of bases not matched to a gene: 5. CDR3: CSARDQGQGAAYNEQFF. The CDR3 DNA sequence: TGCAGTGCTAGAGATCAGGGACAGGGGGCGGCCTACAATGAGCAGTTCTTC.

This clonotype qualifies as medium-sized. This sequence joins TRBV6-6 and TRBJ2-6; a possible D gene is TRBD1 (5 bases). The V gene's germline CDR1 is MNHNY and CDR2 SVGAGI (reference sequence). The CDR3 loop spans 16 amino acids. Trimming took off 0 bases at V and 1 base at J, with 7 bases between the two ends. CDR3 sequence (DNA): TGTGCCAGCAGTTACTCAGGGGTTTCTGGGGCCAACGTCCTGACTTTC. Encoded protein: CASSYSGVSGANVLTF.

This chain joins TRBV6-1 and TRBJ2-7, with 11 bases matching TRBD1. The CDR3 consists of 15 residues. Germline loops: CDR1 MNHNS, CDR2 SASEGT. The junction had 12 bases not matched to a gene; V was cut back by 10 bases and J by 4 bases. The CDR3 coding sequence is TGTGCCACCCGGTCCCGGGACAGGGGGTTGTACGAGCAGTACTTC. This codes for CATRSRDRGLYEQYF.

The gene calls are TRBV5-1 and TRBJ2-7, with 7 bases that match TRBD1. The ends lost 1 base at V and 3 bases at J; junction bases unmatched: 4. This CDR3 has 14 residues. The V gene's germline CDR1 is SGHRS and CDR2 YFSETQ. The CDR3, as DNA: TGCGCCAGCAGCTTGAAAGGACAGGACTACGAGCAGTACTTC. It encodes CASSLKGQDYEQYF. Drawing the rest from reference TRBV5-1 and TRBJ2-7, the complete variable domain is KAGVTQTPRYLIKTRGQQVTLSCSPISGHRSVSWYQQTPGQGLQFLFEYFSETQRNKGNFPGRFSGRQFSNSRSEMNVSTLELGDSALYLCASSLKGQDYEQYFGPGTRLTVT.

As concerns this clonotype: A much larger clone is a single base away; this may be a read error. The CDR3 protein is CASNPGQGNTIYF. CDR3 bases: TGTGCCAGCAACCCGGGACAGGGAAACACCATATATTTT. V gene TRBV7-2 combines with J gene TRBJ1-3; 7 bases map to TRBD1. The V gene end was trimmed by 7 bases and the J gene end by 4 bases; junction bases not matched to a gene: 4. Germline CDR1 is SGHTA and CDR2 is FQGNSA. The CDR3 covers 13 residues.

By share, this clonotype ranks as medium-sized. This chain links TRBV24-1 with TRBJ2-1, with D maybe TRBD1 (6 bases). With 3 bases removed from V and 6 bases from J, the gap between germline ends came to 14 bases. Germline V CDR1 and CDR2: KGHDR, SFDVKD. The CDR3 extends over 15 amino acids. The CDR3 nucleotides read TGTGCCACCAGTGATACAATGACAGGTACCAATGAGCAGTTCTTC. Residues: CATSDTMTGTNEQFF.

As to this clonotype: This may be a read error: a much more frequent sequence differs by one nucleotide. V and J are TRBV19 and TRBJ2-7; no reliable D call. The germline gives CDR1 LNHDA, CDR2 SQIVND (reference sequence). The CDR3 covers 15 residues. The ends were cut back, 10 bases at V and 2 bases at J, with 21 bases in the middle. The DNA of the CDR3 is TGTGCCACCTCAGGAAGGATATCCCAGGCCTACGAGCAGTACTTC. The encoded protein is CATSGRISQAYEQYF.

Relative to its sample, this clonotype is medium-sized. This chain connects TRBV29-1 to TRBJ2-1, with TRBD2 matching 8 bases. Germline V gene sequence: CDR1 SQVTM, CDR2 ANQGSEA. Trimming at V came to 6 bases and at J to 3 bases, leaving 7 bases not matched to a gene. This CDR3 has 14 amino acids. The CDR3 nucleotides read TGCAGCGTCCCGATAAGCGGGAGCTACAATGAGCAGTTCTTC. Amino acid sequence: CSVPISGSYNEQFF.

This clonotype was counted between two and nine times. The CDR3 DNA follows: TGTGCCAGTAGTACCTTCGACAGGGGGCCCACTGAAGCTTTCTTT. Translation: CASSTFDRGPTEAFF. The rearrangement uses TRBV19 and TRBJ1-1, with 10 positions matching TRBD1. J was trimmed by 4 bases and V by 4 bases; bases with no gene match: 6. Germline-derived CDR1 and CDR2 are LNHDA and SQIVND (reference sequence). CDR3 length equals 15 residues.

Judged by abundance, this clonotype is medium-sized. The chain carries TRBV6-1 and TRBJ2-4, with 9 bases that match TRBD2. The CDR3 runs to 19 residues. Germline V CDR1 and CDR2: MNHNS, SASEGT. Germline trimming cut 0 bases from V and 0 bases from J; bases unmatched to any gene: 9. CDR3 in amino acids: CASSEALSSGDPAKNIQYF. In DNA, the CDR3 is TGTGCCAGCAGTGAAGCGCTCTCTAGCGGGGACCCAGCCAAAAACATTCAGTACTTC.

The chain recombines TRBV6-1 with TRBJ2-2; a weak D match, TRBD1 (6 bases). The germline gives CDR1 MNHNS, CDR2 SASEGT. Trimming removed 10 bases from V and 1 base from J, with 16 bases in between. The CDR3 consists of 15 residues. CDR3 protein: CAISIQQGNTGELFF. The CDR3 DNA reads TGTGCCATTTCAATCCAACAGGGGAACACCGGGGAGCTGTTTTTT.

The chain joins TRBV19 to TRBJ1-3; D uncertain. V gave up 5 bases and J gave up 0 bases, with 11 bases separating them. The V gene's germline CDR1 is LNHDA and CDR2 SQIVND (reference sequence). This CDR3 has 15 amino acids. The DNA of the CDR3 is TGTGCCAGTAGTGAAGGAGGGAGCTCTGGAAACACCATATATTTT. It translates to CASSEGGSSGNTIYF. Combining the CDR3 with reference TRBV19 and TRBJ1-3 gives the whole variable domain DGGITQSPKYLFRKEGQNVTLSCEQNLNHDAMYWYRQDPGQGLRLIYYSQIVNDFQKGDIAEGYSVSREKKESFPLTVTSAQKNPTAFYLCASSEGGSSGNTIYFGEGSWLTVV.

This clonotype occurred many times. V is TRBV19 and J is TRBJ2-7; TRBD1 is a possible D gene (6 bases). Germline lookup yields CDR1 LNHDA and CDR2 SQIVND (reference sequence). The CDR3 runs to 12 residues. The germline V and J ends were trimmed by 7 bases and 3 bases, with 10 bases remaining between them. CDR3 nucleotide sequence: TGTGCCAGTATGGGCAGGGGCTACGAGCAGTACTTC. Its protein is CASMGRGYEQYF.

This clonotype came up a few times. This chain connects TRBV7-3 to TRBJ2-1; D is undetermined. This CDR3 spans 12 amino acids. Looked up from germline, CDR1 is SGHTA and CDR2 is FQGTGA. The V gene lost 0 bases and the J gene lost 9 bases, with 6 bases spanning the gap. In nucleotides, the CDR3 is TGTGCCAGCAGCTTAACGAGGAGTGAGCAGTTCTTC. As protein: CASSLTRSEQFF.

This chain connects TRBV6-5 to TRBJ1-5, with TRBD1 matching 7 bases. The J segment lost 6 bases and the V segment lost 7 bases, leaving 3 bases of the junction unmatched. Germline V gene sequence: CDR1 MNHEY, CDR2 SVGAGI. This CDR3 has 12 amino acids. The CDR3 here is CASTQGGQPQHF. The CDR3 nucleotides read TGTGCCAGCACCCAGGGGGGTCAGCCCCAGCATTTT.

This sequence joins TRBV30 and TRBJ2-7; D possibly uses TRBD1 or TRBD2 (5 bases each). Per germline, CDR1 GTSNPN and CDR2 SVGIG (reference sequence). Trimming pared 5 bases from V and 2 bases from J, leaving 16 bases between. CDR3 length equals 14 residues. CDR3 amino acids: CAWGGETFPYEQYF. CDR3 nucleotide sequence: TGTGCCTGGGGGGGAGAGACATTCCCCTACGAGCAGTACTTC.

This clonotype was counted between two and nine times. The J gene is TRBJ1-2, the V gene TRBV28, with D hard to call. The V gene's germline CDR1 is MDHEN and CDR2 SYDVKM. This CDR3 region has 12 residues. Trimming cost V 2 bases and J 3 bases, with 4 bases left between them. This CDR3 reads CASSLQDYGYTF. CDR3 bases: TGTGCCAGCAGTTTACAAGACTATGGCTACACCTTC.

This clonotype was seen at least ten times. This chain joins TRBV9 and TRBJ2-5; the match to TRBD2 covers 8 bases. The CDR3 extends over 14 amino acids. The trim removed 0 bases at V and 4 bases at J, leaving 2 bases unmatched. CDR1 and CDR2 (germline): SGDLS, YYNGEE. CDR3 region: CASSVAGGSETQYF. CDR3 in DNA: TGTGCCAGCAGCGTAGCGGGGGGGTCAGAGACCCAGTACTTC.

This clonotype is medium-sized by share. V is TRBV19 and J is TRBJ1-5; D is uncertain. The length of the CDR3 is 13 residues. V was trimmed by 5 bases and J by 3 bases, leaving 8 bases between them. CDR1 and CDR2 (germline): LNHDA, SQIVND (reference sequence). The CDR3 loop reads CASSVYINQPQHF. As DNA, the CDR3 is TGTGCCAGTAGTGTGTATATCAATCAGCCCCAGCATTTT.

By sample fraction, this clonotype is medium-sized. The chain joins TRBV19 to TRBJ2-7, with 9 bases identical to TRBD1. From germline, CDR1 is LNHDA and CDR2 SQIVND (reference sequence). This CDR3 has 16 amino acids. V gave up 3 bases and J gave up 6 bases; unmatched junction bases: 12. CDR3 protein: CASSMGAGTGRSEQYF. Here the CDR3 DNA reads TGTGCCAGTAGTATGGGGGCCGGGACAGGGCGGAGCGAGCAGTACTTC.

This clonotype is medium-sized (0.01 to 0.1%) by share. The chain couples TRBV6-5 to TRBJ1-4, with D unresolved. The CDR3 covers 12 residues. Germline lookup yields CDR1 MNHEY and CDR2 SVGAGI. Trimming took 10 bases from V and 7 from J, leaving 13 bases between them. The CDR3 DNA sequence: TGTGCCACGGGGAGGGCAGGTGAAAAACTGTTTTTT. It is translated as CATGRAGEKLFF.